The 29 T cell receptor beta chains reported below all come from one sample, sequenced in a study of OX40 agonist ivuxolimab in advanced cancers. Method: immunoSEQ multiplex PCR; TCRdb's copy keeps in-frame clones and lacks some. In the table there are about 93,000 clones, approximately 94% of which are singletons. The source material was CD4+ or CD8+ T cells sorted from blood, sampled in a trial of the OX40 agonist ivuxolimab. Receptor source: an adult with an advanced solid tumor such as melanoma, head and neck, liver or kidney cancer.

The V gene is TRBV15, the J gene TRBJ2-3, with 7 bases that match TRBD2. Trimming cost V 1 base and J 6 bases; bases outside gene matches: 1. The CDR3 loop spans 13 amino acids. Germline-derived CDR1 and CDR2 are LNHNV and YYDKDF (reference sequence). The CDR3 nucleotides are TGTGCCACCAGCAGAGCACTAGCGGATACGCAGTATTTT. Residues: CATSRALADTQYF.

The chain uses TRBV6-5 and TRBJ2-3, with no clear D. Germline V gene data show CDR1 as MNHEY and CDR2 as SVGAGI. Trimming cost V 5 bases and J 6 bases, with 12 bases left between them. CDR3 length: 13 amino acids. CDR3 bases: TGTGCCAGCAGTCCTGTGGAGAGGGATACGCAGTATTTT. Amino acids: CASSPVERDTQYF.

In regard to this clone: In the same sample, other DNA sequences code for this CDR3. The V call is TRBV9, the J call TRBJ2-1; D uncertain. Between the trimmed V and J ends, which lost 0 bases and 9 bases, there was a span of 4 bases. This CDR3 is built from 11 residues. Germline V lookup: CDR1 SGDLS, CDR2 YYNGEE. In DNA form, the CDR3 reads TGTGCCAGCAGCGTAGGCGGTGAGCAGTTCTTC. Protein sequence: CASSVGGEQFF.

The chain is built from TRBV27 and TRBJ2-5; 12 bases map to TRBD2. Germline V CDR1 and CDR2: MNHEY, SMNVEV (reference sequence). The CDR3 contains 13 residues. The J segment lost 7 bases and the V segment lost 5 bases, leaving 2 bases of the junction unmatched. In DNA, the CDR3 is TGTGCCAGCAGTCAGACTAGCGGGAGGACCCAGTACTTC. Amino acid sequence: CASSQTSGRTQYF.

The table lists this clone with a count of one. The rearrangement uses TRBV9 and TRBJ1-1, with D perhaps TRBD1 (6 bases). Trimming stripped 4 bases from V and 1 base from J, with 11 bases between. The CDR3 spans 14 residues. Germline CDR1 SGDLS, CDR2 YYNGEE. CDR3 DNA: TGTGCCAGCAGCCCCCGGGGGGCGAACACTGAAGCTTTCTTT. This sequence encodes CASSPRGANTEAFF.

CDR3 sequence: CAWSESYREQFF. Here the CDR3 DNA reads TGTGCCTGGAGTGAATCGTACAGAGAGCAGTTCTTC. The V call is TRBV30, the J call TRBJ2-1; D gene uncertain. V lost 1 base and J lost 10, with 11 bases in between. The CDR3 has 12 amino acids. Looked up from germline, CDR1 is GTSNPN and CDR2 is SVGIG (reference sequence).

This rearrangement joins TRBV5-6 to TRBJ2-3; 10 nucleotides align to TRBD2. J gave up 4 bases and V 7 bases, and 9 bases lay outside the gene matches. In germline, CDR1 is SGHDT, CDR2 YYEEEE. The length of the CDR3 is 15 residues. The CDR3 protein is CASFLAGAPPDTQYF. The CDR3 region has the DNA TGTGCCAGCTTTCTAGCGGGAGCCCCCCCAGATACGCAGTATTTT. Combining the CDR3 with reference TRBV5-6 and TRBJ2-3 gives the whole variable domain DAGVTQSPTHLIKTRGQQVTLRCSPKSGHDTVSWYQQALGQGPQFIFQYYEEEERQRGNFPDRFSGHQFPNYSSELNVNALLLGDSALYLCASFLAGAPPDTQYFGPGTRLTVL.

This chain links TRBV4-1 with TRBJ1-5, with D uncertain. Germline V gene lookup returns CDR1 MGHRA and CDR2 YSYEKL. Trimming left V 0 bases short and J 5 bases short, with 8 bases between. The CDR3 has 14 amino acids. CDR3: CASSQESRYQPQHF. The DNA for the CDR3 is TGCGCCAGCAGCCAAGAATCGCGTTATCAGCCCCAGCATTTT.

By share of the sample, this clone is large (0.1 to 1%). The chain joins TRBV27 to TRBJ2-6; the D call may be TRBD1 or TRBD2 (5 bases each). Germline V gives CDR1 MNHEY, CDR2 SMNVEV (reference sequence). The CDR3 is made up of 15 amino acids. Trimming removed 6 bases from V and 0 bases from J, with 9 bases in between. In nucleotides, the CDR3 is TGTGCCAGCAGGAGGGGCAGCTCTGGGGCCAACGTCCTGACTTTC. Translating gives CASRRGSSGANVLTF.

In DNA, the CDR3 is TGTGCCAGCAGCTTCCTTGTTACGGGGGACCGGGATGAAAAACTGTTTTTT. Protein sequence: CASSFLVTGDRDEKLFF. This chain connects TRBV7-9 to TRBJ1-4, with TRBD1 as a possible D gene (5 bases). CDR3 length: 17 residues. CDR1 SEHNR and CDR2 FQNEAQ come from the germline V gene (reference sequence). Between the trimmed V and J ends, which lost 3 bases and 6 bases, there was a span of 20 bases.

J is TRBJ1-5 and V is TRBV5-1; D remains ambiguous. V dropped 1 base and J dropped 0 bases, with 8 bases sitting between them. Germline V CDR1 and CDR2: SGHRS, YFSETQ. The CDR3 covers 15 residues. CDR3 residues: CASSLFGYSNQPQHF. The CDR3 nucleotides read TGCGCCAGCAGCTTGTTCGGGTATAGCAATCAGCCCCAGCATTTT.

The V gene is TRBV2, the J gene TRBJ2-1; no clear D. This CDR3 has 10 residues. Between the trimmed V and J ends, which lost 10 bases and 6 bases, there was a span of 7 bases. Germline CDR1 and CDR2: SNHLY and FYNNEI. The CDR3 region has the DNA TGTGCCACAGTCGTCAATGAGCAGTTCTTC. Its translation: CATVVNEQFF.

The chain uses TRBV9 and TRBJ2-1, with D hard to call. The V end lost 3 bases, the J end lost 7 bases, and 14 bases lay between the germline ends. CDR3 length: 14 residues. Germline CDR1 reads SGDLS; CDR2 reads YYNGEE. In DNA form, the CDR3 reads TGTGCCAGCAGCGCCGACCTCCAAAAAAATGAGCAGTTCTTC. The encoded protein is CASSADLQKNEQFF.

With regard to this clone: Other DNA variants within this sample encode the same CDR3. This sequence joins TRBV2 and TRBJ2-1; 7 nucleotides agree with TRBD1. Germline lookup yields CDR1 SNHLY and CDR2 FYNNEI. V shed 8 bases and J 0 bases; nucleotides not matched to a gene: 4. The CDR3 totals 14 residues. The CDR3 DNA follows: TGTGCCAGCTCGGACAGGAGCTCCTACAATGAGCAGTTCTTC. This encodes CASSDRSSYNEQFF. The variable domain in full, with the rest retrieved from reference TRBV2 and TRBJ2-1, is EPEVTQTPSHQVTQMGQEVILRCVPISNHLYFYWYRQILGQKVEFLVSFYNNEISEKSEIFDDQFSVERPDGSNFTLKIRSTKLEDSAMYFCASSDRSSYNEQFFGPGTRLTVL.

The V call is TRBV27, the J call TRBJ1-5, with D perhaps TRBD1 (5 bases). The ends were cut back, 3 bases at V and 3 bases at J, with 9 bases in the middle. The CDR3 has 14 residues. CDR1 and CDR2 (germline): MNHEY, SMNVEV (reference sequence). The CDR3 loop reads CASSLTVNNQPQHF. As DNA, the CDR3 is TGTGCCAGCAGTTTGACAGTGAACAATCAGCCCCAGCATTTT.

This chain connects TRBV5-1 to TRBJ2-1, with D perhaps matching TRBD2 (6 bases). Germline V lookup: CDR1 SGHRS, CDR2 YFSETQ. This CDR3 is built from 14 residues. V was pared by 2 bases and J by 7 bases, with 13 bases between. CDR3 sequence reads: CASSLWDSQNEQFF. The CDR3 coding sequence is TGCGCCAGCAGCTTATGGGACTCGCAGAATGAGCAGTTCTTC. The whole variable domain, remainder taken from reference TRBV5-1 and TRBJ2-1, is KAGVTQTPRYLIKTRGQQVTLSCSPISGHRSVSWYQQTPGQGLQFLFEYFSETQRNKGNFPGRFSGRQFSNSRSEMNVSTLELGDSALYLCASSLWDSQNEQFFGPGTRLTVL.

The rearrangement joins TRBV5-1 to TRBJ1-5; D is unresolved. Trimming shortened V by 1 base and J by 0 bases, and 8 bases separated the two germline ends. The CDR3 has 15 residues. CDR1 is SGHRS and CDR2 is YFSETQ in the germline V gene. The CDR3 sequence: CASSLNGYSNQPQHF. As DNA, the CDR3 is TGCGCCAGCAGCTTGAACGGGTATAGCAATCAGCCCCAGCATTTT.

The V gene is TRBV4-2, the J gene TRBJ2-7; perhaps TRBD2 as D (6 bases). Germline V gene data show CDR1 as LGHNA and CDR2 as YNFKEQ. The V and J ends lost 4 bases and 3 bases respectively, with 13 bases between them. This CDR3 comprises 14 residues. CDR3 nucleotides: TGTGCCAGCAGCCCCGCGGGGAGAATCTACGAGCAGTACTTC. It yields the protein CASSPAGRIYEQYF.

The chain couples TRBV10-3 to TRBJ1-1, with D tentatively TRBD1 (6 bases). The CDR3 contains 12 residues. V gave up 6 bases and J gave up 7 bases, with 12 bases separating them. From germline, CDR1 is ENHRY and CDR2 SYGVKD. The CDR3 loop is CAIREGGGEAFF. DNA of the CDR3: TGTGCCATCAGGGAAGGGGGGGGTGAAGCTTTCTTT.

The chain is built from TRBV14 and TRBJ2-5, with 11 bases aligning to TRBD2. Germline lookup yields CDR1 SGHDN and CDR2 FVKESK. V lost 4 bases, J lost 2 bases, and 6 bases stayed unmatched. This CDR3 has 16 amino acids. CDR3 sequence: CASSPHSGGVQETQYF. The CDR3 DNA sequence: TGTGCCAGCAGCCCTCATAGCGGGGGGGTTCAAGAGACCCAGTACTTC.

The V call is TRBV6-5, the J call TRBJ2-2; D not resolved. CDR1 is MNHEY, CDR2 SVGAGI, per germline. The CDR3 spans 14 residues. Trimming took off 4 bases at V and 3 bases at J, with 9 bases between the two ends. Here the CDR3 DNA reads TGTGCCAGCAGTTGGGATATGTACACCGGGGAGCTGTTTTTT. Translation gives CASSWDMYTGELFF.

The count of this clone is one. CDR3 nucleotides: TGTGCCAGCACACCGGGGAACACAGATACGCAGTATTTT. This translates into CASTPGNTDTQYF. The chain has TRBV7-9 and TRBJ2-3, with D possibly matching TRBD2 (5 bases). Germline CDR1 SEHNR, CDR2 FQNEAQ (reference sequence). Trimming stripped 7 bases from V and 2 bases from J, with 10 bases between. The CDR3 has 13 residues. The full variable domain, completed using reference TRBV7-9 and TRBJ2-3, is DTGVSQNPRHKITKRGQNVTFRCDPISEHNRLYWYRQTLGQGPEFLTYFQNEAQLEKSRLLSDRFSAERPKGSFSTLEIQRTEQGDSAMYLCASTPGNTDTQYFGPGTRLTVL.

This sequence joins TRBV13 and TRBJ2-7; 9 bases fit TRBD2. V trimming: 3 bases; J trimming: 0 bases; junction bases outside the gene matches: 0. This CDR3 has 14 amino acids. From germline, CDR1 is PRHDT and CDR2 FYEKMQ (reference sequence). In DNA form, the CDR3 reads TGTGCCAGCAGCTTTAGCGGGAGCTCCTACGAGCAGTACTTC. This translates into CASSFSGSSYEQYF.

The chain joins TRBV9 to TRBJ1-4; 7 bases fit TRBD1. Trimming took 0 bases from V and 3 from J; bases not matched to a gene: 2. Germline V gene lookup returns CDR1 SGDLS and CDR2 YYNGEE. This CDR3 has 15 amino acids. CDR3 coding DNA: TGTGCCAGCAGCGTAGGACAGGGACCTAATGAAAAACTGTTTTTT. The encoded protein is CASSVGQGPNEKLFF.

This clone was picked up a small number of times. The CDR3 DNA reads TGCGCCAGCAGCCAAGGCAGTTACAATCAGCCCCAGCATTTT. The encoded protein is CASSQGSYNQPQHF. J is TRBJ1-5 and V is TRBV4-1; D not certain. V gave up 1 base and J gave up 3 bases, with 7 bases separating them. Germline V gene data show CDR1 as MGHRA and CDR2 as YSYEKL. This CDR3 region has 14 residues.

The V gene is TRBV7-2, the J gene TRBJ1-1; a weak D match, TRBD1 (5 bases). The CDR3 runs 12 residues. V lost 4 bases and J lost 4, with 7 bases in between. CDR1 is SGHTA, CDR2 FQGNSA, per germline. Here the CDR3 reads CASSSGSTEAFF. DNA for the CDR3: TGTGCCAGCAGCTCAGGGAGCACTGAAGCTTTCTTT.

This chain joins TRBV11-1 and TRBJ2-2; either TRBD1 or TRBD2 may fit D (5 bases each). CDR1 is SGHAT and CDR2 is FQDESV in the germline V gene (reference sequence). The V gene lost 5 bases and the J gene lost 7 bases, with 26 bases spanning the gap. This CDR3 comprises 18 residues. CDR3 nucleotide sequence: TGTGCCAGCAGCCTAACCGGCGTCTGGGGCCCCGAGGGCGGGGAGCTGTTTTTT. It encodes CASSLTGVWGPEGGELFF.

DNA of the CDR3: TGTGCCAGTATGGGACCGTCTAACACCGGGGAGCTGTTTTTT. Protein: CASMGPSNTGELFF. This chain joins TRBV19 and TRBJ2-2, with D tentatively TRBD1 or TRBD2 (5 bases each). This CDR3 region has 14 residues. V was shortened by 7 bases and J by 2 bases, with 11 bases between the two germline ends. CDR1 is LNHDA, CDR2 SQIVND, per germline (reference sequence).

This rearrangement joins TRBV7-6 to TRBJ2-1, with 7 nucleotides matching TRBD2. The germline CDR1 and CDR2 sequences are SGHVS and FNYEAQ. J was trimmed by 6 bases and V by 0 bases; bases with no gene match: 5. There are 15 residues in the CDR3. CDR3 sequence (DNA): TGTGCCAGCAGCTTAGCGTCCGCGGGAGCCAATGAGCAGTTCTTC. Encoded protein: CASSLASAGANEQFF. The variable domain in full, with the rest retrieved from reference TRBV7-6 and TRBJ2-1, is GAGVSQSPRYKVTKRGQDVALRCDPISGHVSLYWYRQALGQGPEFLTYFNYEAQQDKSGLPNDRFSAERPEGSISTLTIQRTEQRDSAMYRCASSLASAGANEQFFGPGTRLTVL.